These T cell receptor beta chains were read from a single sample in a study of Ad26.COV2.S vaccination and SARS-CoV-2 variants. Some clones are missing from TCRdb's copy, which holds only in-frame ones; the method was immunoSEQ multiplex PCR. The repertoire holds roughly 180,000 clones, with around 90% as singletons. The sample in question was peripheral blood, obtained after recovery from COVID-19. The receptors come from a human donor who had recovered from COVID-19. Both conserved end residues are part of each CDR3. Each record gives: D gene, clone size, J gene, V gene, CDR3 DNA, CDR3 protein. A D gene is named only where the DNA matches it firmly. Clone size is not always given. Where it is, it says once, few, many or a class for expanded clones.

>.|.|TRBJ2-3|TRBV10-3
TGTGCCATCGTCGTCGGAGGCACAGATACGCAGTATTTT
CAIVVGGTDTQYF
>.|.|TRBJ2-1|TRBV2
TGTGCCAGCAGTGAAGGGGCACTAGGAAATGAGCAGTTCTTC
CASSEGALGNEQFF
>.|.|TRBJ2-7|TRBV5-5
TGTGCCAGCAGCTTGGAGGGGTCCTACGAGCAGTACTTC
CASSLEGSYEQYF
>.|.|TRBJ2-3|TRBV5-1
TGCGCCAGCAGCTTGGAAGGGGGGCCGACAGATACGCAGTATTTT
CASSLEGGPTDTQYF
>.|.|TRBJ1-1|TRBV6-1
TGTGCCAGCAGTGAAATGGCTACAATGAACACTGAAGCTTTCTTT
CASSEMATMNTEAFF
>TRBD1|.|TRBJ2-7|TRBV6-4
TGTGCCAGCAGCTCGGACAGGGGGCTAACTGGCGGTTACGAGCAGTACTTC
CASSSDRGLTGGYEQYF
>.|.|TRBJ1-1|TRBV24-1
TGTGCCACCAGTGATTTGTCGGGGGGAACTTTCTTT
CATSDLSGGTFF
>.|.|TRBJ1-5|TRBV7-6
TGTGCCAGCAGCCCATACCCCGGAACCAATCAGCCCCAGCATTTT
CASSPYPGTNQPQHF
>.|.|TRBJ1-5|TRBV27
TGTGCCAGCAGTTTAAAGAGTGGCAATCAGCCCCAGCATTTT
CASSLKSGNQPQHF
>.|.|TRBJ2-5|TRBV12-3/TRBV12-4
TGTGCCAGCAGTCCACCGGGACGGGGGACCCAGTACTTC
CASSPPGRGTQYF
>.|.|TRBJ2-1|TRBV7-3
TGTGCCAGCAGCTTAGCGGGGATCTACAATGAGCAGTTCTTC
CASSLAGIYNEQFF
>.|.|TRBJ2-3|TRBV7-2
TGTGCCAGCAGTCCTGACCCCTTCAAGGCGCAGTATTTT
CASSPDPFKAQYF
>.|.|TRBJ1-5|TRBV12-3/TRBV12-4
TGTGCCAGCAGTCCCGGGGTCCCCCAGCCCCAGCATTTT
CASSPGVPQPQHF
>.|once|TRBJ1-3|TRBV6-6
TGTGCCAGCAGCCCCCCGGACGGCAGCTCTGGAAACACCATATATTTT
CASSPPDGSSGNTIYF
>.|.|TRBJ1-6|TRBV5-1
TGCGCCAGCAGCTTAGGCAGGGAATCACCCCTCCACTTT
CASSLGRESPLHF
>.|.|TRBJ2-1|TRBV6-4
TGTGCCAGCAGTGAGATCGGGGGAGACAATGAGCAGTTCTTC
CASSEIGGDNEQFF
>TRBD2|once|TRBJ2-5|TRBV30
TGTGCCTGGCACACGGGACTAGCGGTTCAAGAGACCCAGTACTTC
CAWHTGLAVQETQYF
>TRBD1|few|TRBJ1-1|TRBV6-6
TGTGCCAGCAGTTACTCCCGGACAGGGGAATACACTGAAGCTTTCTTT
CASSYSRTGEYTEAFF
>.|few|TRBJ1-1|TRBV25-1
TGTGCCAGCAGTGAATCCCGCAGCCTAAACACTGAAGCTTTCTTT
CASSESRSLNTEAFF
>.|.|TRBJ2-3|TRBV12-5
TGTGCTAGTGCCAGGACAACCACAGATACGCAGTATTTT
CASARTTTDTQYF
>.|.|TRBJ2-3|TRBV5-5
TGTGCCAGCAGCTCGGAACGGGGCGCTCCCACAGATACGCAGTATTTT
CASSSERGAPTDTQYF
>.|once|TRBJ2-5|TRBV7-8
TGTGCCAGCAAACAGCCCCAAGAGACCCAGTACTTC
CASKQPQETQYF
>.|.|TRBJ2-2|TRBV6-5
TGTGCCAGCAGTCTCCTTACCGGGGAGCTGTTTTTT
CASSLLTGELFF
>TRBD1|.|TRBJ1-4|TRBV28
TGTGCCAGCAGCAGGGACAGGGGAGGTGAAAAACTGTTTTTT
CASSRDRGGEKLFF
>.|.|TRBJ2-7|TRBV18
TGTGCCAGCTCACCCTCAGGGACAAGAGGTCGACAGTACTTC
CASSPSGTRGRQYF
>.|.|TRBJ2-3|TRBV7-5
TGTGCCAGAAGCACATCCCGGGGGAGGGCCAGTACGCAGTATTTT
CARSTSRGRASTQYF
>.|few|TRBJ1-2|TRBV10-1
TGCGCCAGCAGTGAAAACTCCCGGGGTGGCTACACCTTC
CASSENSRGGYTF
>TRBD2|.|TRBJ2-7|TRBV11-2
TGTGCCAGCAGCTTAACTACTAGCGGGAGATTGGTATACGAGCAGTACTTC
CASSLTTSGRLVYEQYF
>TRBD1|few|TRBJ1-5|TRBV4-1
TGCGCCAGCAGCCCCCGACCCGGGACAGGGGATCAGCCCCAGCATTTT
CASSPRPGTGDQPQHF
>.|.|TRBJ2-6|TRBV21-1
TGTGCCAGCAGCACCCTCCGGAGGGGGACAGGGCATGAATGGGTCCTGACTTTC
CASSTLRRGTGHEWVLTF
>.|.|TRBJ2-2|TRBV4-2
TGTGCCAGCAGCCAAGAGAATTCCCTCCTCGGGGAGCTGTTTTTT
CASSQENSLLGELFF
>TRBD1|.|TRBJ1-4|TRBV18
TGTGCCAGCTCACCTCGGGACAGGGGGTCGGAAAAACTGTTTTTT
CASSPRDRGSEKLFF
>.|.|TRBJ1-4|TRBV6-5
TGTGCCAGCAGTTCAAATTTGGGGGCTAATGAAAAACTGTTTTTT
CASSSNLGANEKLFF
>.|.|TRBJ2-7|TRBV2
TGTGCCAGCAGTCCTGACAGTTTCTACGAGCAGTACTTC
CASSPDSFYEQYF
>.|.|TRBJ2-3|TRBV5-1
TGCGCCAGCTCCGGCCTTGCGGGGTCAAGCACAGATACGCAGTATTTT
CASSGLAGSSTDTQYF
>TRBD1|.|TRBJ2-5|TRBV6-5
TGTGCCAGCAGTTCCGGGACAGGGCATGAGACCCAGTACTTC
CASSSGTGHETQYF
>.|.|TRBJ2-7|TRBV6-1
TGTGCCAGCAGTGAACGCGATCGCGAGCAGTACTTC
CASSERDREQYF
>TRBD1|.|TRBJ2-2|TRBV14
TGTGCCAGCAGCGAGTGGACAGGCCCCACCGGGGAGCTGTTTTTT
CASSEWTGPTGELFF
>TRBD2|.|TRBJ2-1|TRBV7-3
TGTGCCAGCAGCCCATCTAGCGGGGGGGAGTATGAGCAGTTCTTC
CASSPSSGGEYEQFF
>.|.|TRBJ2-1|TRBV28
TGTGCCAGCAGTTTGGGTGAGCAGTTCTTC
CASSLGEQFF
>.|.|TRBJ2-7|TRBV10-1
TGCGCCACCGCTTTCGGCTGGGATCGCGAGCAGTACTTC
CATAFGWDREQYF
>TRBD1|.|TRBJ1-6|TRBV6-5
TGTGCCAGCAGTTACGGGACAGGGTCGAATTCACCCCTCCACTTT
CASSYGTGSNSPLHF
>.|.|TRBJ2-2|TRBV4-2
TGTGCCAGCAGCCAAGATCAAGGGGCCGGGGAGCTGTTTTTT
CASSQDQGAGELFF
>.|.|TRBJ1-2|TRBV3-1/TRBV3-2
TGTGCCAGCAGCCAAGAGGGAGACCTCTATGGCTACACCTTC
CASSQEGDLYGYTF
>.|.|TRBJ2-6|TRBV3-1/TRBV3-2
TGTGCCAGCAGCCAAGGGGTGTCTGGGGCCAACGTCCTGACTTTC
CASSQGVSGANVLTF